These 2 T cell receptor beta chains share one sample of origin, sequenced in a study of cytomegalovirus exposure and HLA in healthy donors (dated by TCRdb to 2017 to 2019). The protocol used for the library was the immunoSEQ multiplex PCR assay. The multiplex PCR relied on a mix of 60 forward primers for TCR Vbeta segments and 13 reverse primers for TCR Jbeta segments. TCRdb mirrors the immuneACCESS table, restricted to in-frame sequences. Some clones are absent from its copies; in checked studies, under half trace to an unresolved V gene, and the reason for the others is unknown. The sample table records over 50,000 clones; around 75% of these occur just once. Just over 50% of the sample is taken by the ten largest. Source material: PBMCs. Source of these receptors: a man aged 50 to 59 in good health and CMV-seropositive.

Of note for this clone: One junction end disagrees with the germline gene, perhaps due to a read error. The J gene is TRBJ1-1, the V gene TRBV30; D might be TRBD1 (6 bases). This CDR3 is 14 amino acids long. Germline loops: CDR1 GTSNPN, CDR2 SVGIG (reference sequence). The CDR3 region is CAHGGQRLNPEAFF. The CDR3 nucleotides are TGTGCGCACGGTGGACAGAGATTGAACCCTGAAGCTTTCTTT.

J is TRBJ2-1 and V is TRBV11-2, with TRBD2 identical over 11 bases. The germline V gene encodes CDR1 SGHAT and CDR2 FQNNGV. V gave up 5 bases and J gave up 3 bases; unmatched junction bases: 15. The CDR3 covers 19 residues. The CDR3 nucleotides are TGTGCCAGCAGCCCGAAAGGGGGCCTAGCGGGAGGAATCTACAATGAGCAGTTCTTC. Amino acid sequence: CASSPKGGLAGGIYNEQFF. The full variable domain, completed using reference TRBV11-2 and TRBJ2-1, is EAGVAQSPRYKIIEKRQSVAFWCNPISGHATLYWYQQILGQGPKLLIQFQNNGVVDDSQLPKDRFSAERLKGVDSTLKIQPAKLEDSAVYLCASSPKGGLAGGIYNEQFFGPGTRLTVL.